This T cell receptor beta chain appears in the sequencing data of a study of cytomegalovirus exposure and HLA in healthy donors. In its sample, this clone was seen once. The V gene lost 2 bases and the J gene lost 0 bases, with 8 bases spanning the gap. The CDR3 is 16 residues long. The germline V gene has CDR1 MNHEY and CDR2 SVGAGI. Measured with immunoSEQ multiplex PCR; TCRdb has only the in-frame clones, and not every one. Counted here are around 100,000 clones, roughly 85% occurring once; the ten biggest clones make up 20%. The source is a man aged 18 to 30 in good health and CMV-seropositive. Material: PBMCs. The chain joins TRBV6-5 to TRBJ2-6, with D possibly matching TRBD1 (6 bases). The CDR3 sequence is CASSYGGNSGANVLTF. CDR3 coding DNA: TGTGCCAGCAGTTACGGGGGCAACTCTGGGGCCAACGTCCTGACTTTC.